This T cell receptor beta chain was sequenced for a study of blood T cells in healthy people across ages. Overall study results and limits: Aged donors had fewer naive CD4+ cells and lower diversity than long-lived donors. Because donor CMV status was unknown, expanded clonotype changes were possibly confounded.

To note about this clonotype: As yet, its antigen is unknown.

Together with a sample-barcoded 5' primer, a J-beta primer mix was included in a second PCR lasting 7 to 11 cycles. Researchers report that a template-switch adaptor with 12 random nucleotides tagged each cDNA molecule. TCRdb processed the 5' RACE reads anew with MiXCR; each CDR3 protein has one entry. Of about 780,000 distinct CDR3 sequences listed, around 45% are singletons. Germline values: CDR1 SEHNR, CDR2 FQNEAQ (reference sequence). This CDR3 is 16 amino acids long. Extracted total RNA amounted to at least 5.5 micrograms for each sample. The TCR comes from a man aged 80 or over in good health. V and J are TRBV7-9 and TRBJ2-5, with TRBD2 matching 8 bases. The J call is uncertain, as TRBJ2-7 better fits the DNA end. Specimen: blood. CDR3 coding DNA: TGTGCCAGCAGCCCCTATCCTCGGGAGGGTCCCTACGAGCAGTACTTC. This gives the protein CASSPYPREGPYEQYF.